This T cell receptor beta chain is from a study of shared clonotypes between healthy human individuals. Study summary: Three plates each covered CD4 naive and memory; CD8 naive two, CD8 memory one.

With respect to this clone: The antigen is undetermined.

Study-level results: Estimated clonotype richness was generally higher in naive than memory subsets.

Assay used: immunoSEQ multiplex PCR; TCRdb lists only in-frame clones, some missing. Of some 2 million clones in the sample, about 95% were seen once. The CDR3 length is 13 residues. Between the trimmed V and J ends, which lost 4 bases and 7 bases, there was a span of 15 bases. Germline values: CDR1 SGDLS, CDR2 YYNGEE. Only CD45RO-negative cells positively selected for CCR7 counted as naive CD8 cells, so terminally differentiated effector memory CD45RA+ cells were excluded. The TCR comes from a man aged 18 to 29 in good health. The sample taken for sequencing was naive CD8+ T cells sorted from blood. This chain joins TRBV9 and TRBJ2-7; a weak D match, TRBD2 (5 bases). The CDR3 reads CASSSRVSGEQYF. In nucleotides, the CDR3 is TGTGCCAGCAGCTCGAGGGTGTCGGGAGAGCAGTACTTC.